Below, 23 T cell receptor beta chains from the same sample are listed, as sequenced in a study of T cells after yellow fever vaccination. TCRdb re-derived calls from the 5' RACE reads in MiXCR, one entry per CDR3 protein. The sample includes some 290,000 distinct CDR3 sequences, roughly 10% of them seen just once. This specimen was CD4+ T cells sorted from PBMCs, taken 45 days after the yellow fever booster vaccination. Source of these receptors: a man aged 18-30 years who received the YFV17D yellow fever vaccine.

This clonotype was found many times. This chain joins TRBV7-9 and TRBJ1-5; D not resolved. Trimming left V 4 bases short and J 2 bases short, with 9 bases between. The CDR3 has 14 amino acids. The germline CDR1 and CDR2 sequences are SEHNR and FQNEAQ (reference sequence). CDR3 loop: CASSSASGNQPQHF. Written as DNA, the CDR3 is TGTGCCAGCAGCTCCGCGTCGGGCAATCAGCCCCAGCATTTT. The whole variable domain, remainder taken from reference TRBV7-9 and TRBJ1-5, is DTGVSQNPRHKITKRGQNVTFRCDPISEHNRLYWYRQTLGQGPEFLTYFQNEAQLEKSRLLSDRFSAERPKGSFSTLEIQRTEQGDSAMYLCASSSASGNQPQHFGDGTRLSIL.

This clonotype came up a few times. The V call is TRBV5-1, the J call TRBJ2-1; 10 bases align to TRBD2. V lost 3 bases and J lost 10; bases outside the gene matches: 4. Germline CDR1 is SGHRS and CDR2 is YFSETQ. The CDR3 spans 13 residues. This CDR3 reads CASSSGLAEEQFF. CDR3 DNA sequence: TGCGCCAGCAGCTCCGGACTAGCGGAGGAGCAGTTCTTC.

This rearrangement joins TRBV9 to TRBJ1-5; D gene unclear. V lost 2 bases to trimming and J lost 6 bases, with 9 bases between them. Per the germline V gene, CDR1 is SGDLS and CDR2 is YYNGEE. The CDR3 length is 13 residues. The CDR3 DNA reads as TGTGCCAGCAGCGTCGGGTGGGTTCAGCCCCAGCATTTT. Amino acid sequence: CASSVGWVQPQHF. The variable domain in full, completed from reference TRBV9 and TRBJ1-5, reads DSGVTQTPKHLITATGQRVTLRCSPRSGDLSVYWYQQSLDQGLQFLIQYYNGEERAKGNILERFSAQQFPDLHSELNLSSLELGDSALYFCASSVGWVQPQHFGDGTRLSIL.

The genes are TRBV7-6 and TRBJ2-3; D is undetermined. Looked up from germline, CDR1 is SGHVS and CDR2 is FNYEAQ. The CDR3 length is 13 residues. V was pared by 2 bases and J by 4 bases, with 7 bases between. CDR3 DNA sequence: TGTGCCAGCAGCTTAAAGGCGGCAGATACGCAGTATTTT. The encoded protein is CASSLKAADTQYF.

In this sample, this clonotype turned up many times. The chain uses TRBV20-1 and TRBJ2-2, with 8 bases identical to TRBD1. The CDR3 runs to 15 residues. Per germline, CDR1 DFQATT and CDR2 SNEGSKA (reference sequence). V shed 5 bases, J shed 2 bases, and the junction held 7 bases outside the gene matches. This CDR3 is CSASDRGFNTGELFF. DNA for the CDR3: TGCAGTGCTTCCGACAGGGGTTTTAACACCGGGGAGCTGTTTTTT.

This sequence joins TRBV12-3 or TRBV12-4 and TRBJ1-2; D gene uncertain. This CDR3 is built from 13 residues. V was pared by 8 bases and J by 6 bases, with 16 bases between. The DNA for the CDR3 is TGTGCCAGCCCCCCTAGAGTGAGCCATGGCTACACCTTC. Translating it yields CASPPRVSHGYTF.

Ten or more counts support this clonotype. The chain employs TRBV7-8 and TRBJ2-5; D is perhaps TRBD1 or TRBD2 (5 bases each). Germline V gene sequence: CDR1 SGHVS, CDR2 FQNEAQ. With 5 bases removed from V and 5 bases from J, the gap between germline ends came to 24 bases. CDR3 length: 17 amino acids. CDR3: CASSPGVGRGDGETQYF. Here the CDR3 DNA reads TGTGCCAGCAGCCCCGGTGTGGGTCGTGGGGACGGGGAGACCCAGTACTTC.

This clonotype was detected only a few times. V usage is TRBV20-1 and J usage is TRBJ2-1; 14 bases match TRBD2. With V trimmed by 6 bases and J by 10 bases, 8 bases remained unmatched. The CDR3 length is 14 residues. Per germline, CDR1 DFQATT and CDR2 SNEGSKA (reference sequence). The CDR3 region has the DNA TGCAGTGCAATGGGACTAGCGGGGGCACTAGAGCAGTTCTTC. This encodes CSAMGLAGALEQFF.

This clonotype has only a few counts. The V gene is TRBV27, the J gene TRBJ1-3; 11 bases align to TRBD1. The CDR3 contains 16 residues. V shed 5 bases, J shed 4 bases, and the junction held 7 bases outside the gene matches. CDR1 and CDR2 (germline): MNHEY, SMNVEV (reference sequence). In DNA, the CDR3 is TGTGCCAGCAGTAGGACAGGGGGCTTCGCCGGAAACACCATATATTTT. This codes for CASSRTGGFAGNTIYF.

The chain employs TRBV5-1 and TRBJ2-4; D assignment may be TRBD1 or TRBD2 (6 bases each). The CDR3 is 14 amino acids. Trimming left V 5 bases short and J 6 bases short, with 15 bases between. The V gene's germline CDR1 is SGHRS and CDR2 YFSETQ. Written as DNA, the CDR3 is TGCGCCAGCAGGCTTTTGGGGGGCAGAAACATTCAGTACTTC. Encoded protein: CASRLLGGRNIQYF.

CDR3 sequence reads: CASRSDRDPTYEQYV. CDR3 DNA: TGTGCAAGTCGCTCCGACAGGGATCCTACCTACGAGCAGTACGTC. The V and J genes are TRBV12-2 and TRBJ2-7; no check of the table's D call, TRBD1, against the DNA was made. TRBV12-2 is classified as a pseudogene. The CDR3 length is 15 residues.

V gene TRBV6-6 combines with J gene TRBJ2-7; 9 nucleotides agree with TRBD1. CDR1 and CDR2 (germline): MNHNY, SVGAGI (reference sequence). The CDR3 is made up of 14 amino acids. Trimming took 2 bases from V and 3 from J; bases not matched to a gene: 2. The CDR3 region has the DNA TGTGCCAGCAGTTACACGGACAGGGGCTACGAGCAGTACTTC. This translates into CASSYTDRGYEQYF.

The CDR3 sequence: CASTDRNYEQYV. CDR3 bases: TGTGCCAGCACCGACAGAAACTACGAGCAGTACGTC. The chain joins TRBV11-2 to TRBJ2-7; D is perhaps TRBD1 (5 bases). The CDR3 runs 12 residues. V was cut by 7 bases and J by 3 bases, with 10 bases left in between. CDR1 is SGHAT and CDR2 is FQNNGV in the germline V gene.

In this sample, this clonotype turned up a few times. One end of the junction fails to match germline, which may point to a read error. The chain uses TRBV7-7 and TRBJ2-1; 8 bases are shared with TRBD2. This CDR3 spans 14 amino acids. Germline CDR1 and CDR2: SSHAT and FNYEAQ (reference sequence). The CDR3 spells CASSRAGADNEQFF. DNA for the CDR3: TGTGCTAGCAGCCGAGCGGGGGCAGACAATGAGCAGTTCTTC. The full variable domain, with the rest looked up from reference TRBV7-7 and TRBJ2-1, is GAGVSQSPRYKVTKRGQDVTLRCDPISSHATLYWYQQALGQGPEFLTYFNYEAQPDKSGLPSDRFSAERPEGSISTLTIQRTEQRDSAMYRCASSRAGADNEQFFGPGTRLTVL.

This clonotype was found a few times. This chain connects TRBV5-6 to TRBJ1-5; D may be TRBD1 (5 bases). The V gene lost 5 bases and the J gene lost 12 bases, with 27 bases spanning the gap. CDR1 SGHDT and CDR2 YYEEEE come from the germline V gene. CDR3 length equals 16 residues. CDR3 in amino acids: CASSRRGLPEIYFQHF. The CDR3 DNA follows: TGTGCCAGCAGTCGTCGGGGCCTCCCGGAAATCTACTTCCAGCATTTT. Combining the CDR3 with reference TRBV5-6 and TRBJ1-5 gives the whole variable domain DAGVTQSPTHLIKTRGQQVTLRCSPKSGHDTVSWYQQALGQGPQFIFQYYEEEERQRGNFPDRFSGHQFPNYSSELNVNALLLGDSALYLCASSRRGLPEIYFQHFGDGTRLSIL.

This clonotype was recorded a few times. The chain combines TRBV20-1 with TRBJ2-5; no clear D. The CDR3 runs 14 residues. Germline V CDR1 and CDR2: DFQATT, SNEGSKA (reference sequence). V gave up 5 bases and J gave up 5 bases, with 18 bases separating them. DNA for the CDR3: TGCAGTGCTCTTGCTAGGGATACCGCCGAGACCCAGTACTTC. Encoded protein: CSALARDTAETQYF.

This clonotype occurred a few times. The CDR3 reads CASSYADVYEQYF. The CDR3 DNA follows: TGTGCCAGCAGTTACGCGGACGTCTACGAGCAGTACTTC. This chain uses TRBV6-2 or TRBV6-3 with TRBJ2-7, with D unresolved. Between the trimmed V and J ends, which lost 2 bases and 3 bases, there was a span of 8 bases. The CDR3 sequence is 13 residues long. CDR1 and CDR2 from the germline V gene are MNHEY and SVGEGT.

There are a few counts of this clonotype. V usage is TRBV27 and J usage is TRBJ1-2; no clear D. V was clipped by 2 bases and J by 2 bases, with 6 bases between them. The CDR3 is 13 residues long. Germline CDR1 MNHEY, CDR2 SMNVEV (reference sequence). The CDR3 protein is CASSLRPNYGYTF. Here the CDR3 DNA reads TGTGCCAGCAGTTTAAGGCCGAACTATGGCTACACCTTC.

CDR3 nucleotides: TGTGCCACCAGTGAAAGACAGGGCAAAGATGGCTACACCTTC. Protein product: CATSERQGKDGYTF. This chain joins TRBV24-1 and TRBJ1-2; 7 bases are a match to TRBD1. CDR3 length: 14 residues. J lost 6 bases, V lost 4 bases, and 7 bases had no gene match. The V gene's germline CDR1 is KGHDR and CDR2 SFDVKD.

The rearrangement uses TRBV18 and TRBJ2-7; maybe TRBD2 (6 bases). Germline lookup yields CDR1 KGHSH and CDR2 LQKENI. This CDR3 has 14 residues. The V end was cut by 3 bases, the J end by 5 bases, with 14 bases between. As DNA, the CDR3 is TGTGCCAGCTCACCTGAGGGAGGTAAAAACGAGCAGTACGTC. Protein: CASSPEGGKNEQYV.

This chain joins TRBV18 and TRBJ2-1, with D maybe TRBD1 (6 bases). Between the trimmed V and J ends, which lost 4 bases and 10 bases, there was a span of 11 bases. CDR1 is KGHSH, CDR2 LQKENI, per germline. This CDR3 spans 12 amino acids. In DNA, the CDR3 is TGTGCCAGCTCACTTTGGACAGAGGAGCAGTTCTTC. Encoded protein: CASSLWTEEQFF.

This clonotype was seen more than once but under ten times. This chain links TRBV5-1 with TRBJ2-1; 8 nucleotides match TRBD1. V gave up 1 base and J gave up 6 bases; unmatched junction bases: 3. The CDR3 length is 14 residues. The germline V gene encodes CDR1 SGHRS and CDR2 YFSETQ. The CDR3 is CASSLSGQGNEQFF. The CDR3 region has the DNA TGCGCCAGCAGCTTGTCCGGACAGGGCAATGAGCAGTTCTTC.

This clonotype was observed many times. This chain's CDR3 is CASAQGVYTQYF. DNA of the CDR3: TGTGCCAGCGCACAGGGCGTGTATACGCAGTATTTT. The rearrangement joins TRBV7-8 to TRBJ2-3; TRBD1 might be the D (6 bases). Trimming stripped 8 bases from V and 7 bases from J, with 13 bases between. Germline V lookup: CDR1 SGHVS, CDR2 FQNEAQ. CDR3 length: 12 amino acids.